This T cell receptor beta chain came from a study of neurological immune-mediated disorders. TCRdb called the 5' RACE reads again in MiXCR, with one record for every CDR3 protein. This sample has some 66,000 distinct CDR3 sequences; roughly 4% occur once, and the top ten carry about 2.4%. CDR1 and CDR2 from the germline V gene are SGHTA and FQGTGA. V lost 5 bases and J lost 2; bases outside the gene matches: 9. This CDR3 region has 16 residues. Sequencing was done on a sample of PBMCs. This chain uses TRBV7-3 with TRBJ2-3, with TRBD2 matching 8 bases. The sequence was obtained from a man aged 45-65 years with multiple sclerosis. Here the CDR3 reads CASSPGSGDTTDTQYF. In DNA form, the CDR3 reads TGTGCCAGCAGCCCCGGTAGCGGGGATACCACAGATACGCAGTATTTT.